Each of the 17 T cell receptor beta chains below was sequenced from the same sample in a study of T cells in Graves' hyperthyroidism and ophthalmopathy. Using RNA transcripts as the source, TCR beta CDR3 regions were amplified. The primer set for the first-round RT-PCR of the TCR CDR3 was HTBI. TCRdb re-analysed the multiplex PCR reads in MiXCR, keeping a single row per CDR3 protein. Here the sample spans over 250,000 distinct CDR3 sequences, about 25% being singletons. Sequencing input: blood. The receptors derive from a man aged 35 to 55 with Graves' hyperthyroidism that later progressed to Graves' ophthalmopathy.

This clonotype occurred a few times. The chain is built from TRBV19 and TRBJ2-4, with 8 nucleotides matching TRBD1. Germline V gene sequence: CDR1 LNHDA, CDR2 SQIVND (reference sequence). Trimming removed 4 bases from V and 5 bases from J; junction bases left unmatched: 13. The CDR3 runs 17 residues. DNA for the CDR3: TGTGCCAGTAGTAGACAGACAGGGGAGTCTCCCCAAAACATTCAGTACTTC. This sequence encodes CASSRQTGESPQNIQYF.

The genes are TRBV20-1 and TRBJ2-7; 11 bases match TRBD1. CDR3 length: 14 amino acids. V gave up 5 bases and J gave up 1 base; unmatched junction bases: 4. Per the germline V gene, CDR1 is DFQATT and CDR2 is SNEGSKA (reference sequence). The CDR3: CSASRDRGSYEQYF. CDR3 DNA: TGCAGTGCTTCCCGGGACAGGGGGTCCTACGAGCAGTACTTC.

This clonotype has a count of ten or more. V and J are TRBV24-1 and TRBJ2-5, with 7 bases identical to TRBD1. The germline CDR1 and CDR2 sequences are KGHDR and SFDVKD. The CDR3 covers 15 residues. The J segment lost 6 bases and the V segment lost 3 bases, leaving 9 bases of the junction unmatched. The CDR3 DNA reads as TGTGCCACCAGTGATGACCGACAGGGAAGCAAGACCCAGTACTTC. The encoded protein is CATSDDRQGSKTQYF.

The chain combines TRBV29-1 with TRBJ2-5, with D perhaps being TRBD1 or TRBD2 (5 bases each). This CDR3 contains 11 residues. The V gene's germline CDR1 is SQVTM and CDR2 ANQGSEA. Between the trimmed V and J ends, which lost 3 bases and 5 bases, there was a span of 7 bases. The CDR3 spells CSVDWGETQYF. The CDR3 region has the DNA TGCAGCGTTGACTGGGGGGAGACCCAGTACTTC.

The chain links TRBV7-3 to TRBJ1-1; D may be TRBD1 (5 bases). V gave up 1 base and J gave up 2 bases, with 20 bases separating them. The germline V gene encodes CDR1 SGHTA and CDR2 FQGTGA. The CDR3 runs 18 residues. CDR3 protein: CASSLRVGQPITNTEAFF. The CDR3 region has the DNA TGTGCCAGCAGCTTAAGGGTTGGACAACCTATAACTAACACTGAAGCTTTCTTT.

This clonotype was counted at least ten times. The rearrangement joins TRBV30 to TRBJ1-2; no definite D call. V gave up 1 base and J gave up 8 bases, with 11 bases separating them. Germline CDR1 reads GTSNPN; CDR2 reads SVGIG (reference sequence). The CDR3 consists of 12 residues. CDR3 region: CAWSGGTMGYTF. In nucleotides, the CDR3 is TGTGCCTGGAGTGGTGGAACGATGGGCTACACCTTC.

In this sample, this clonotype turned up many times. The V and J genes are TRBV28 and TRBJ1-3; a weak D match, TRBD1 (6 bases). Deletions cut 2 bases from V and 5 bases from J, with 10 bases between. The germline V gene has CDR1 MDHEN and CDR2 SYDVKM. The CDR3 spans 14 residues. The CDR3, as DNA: TGTGCCAGCAGTTTAACAGGGAAGCGAAACACCATATATTTT. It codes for CASSLTGKRNTIYF.

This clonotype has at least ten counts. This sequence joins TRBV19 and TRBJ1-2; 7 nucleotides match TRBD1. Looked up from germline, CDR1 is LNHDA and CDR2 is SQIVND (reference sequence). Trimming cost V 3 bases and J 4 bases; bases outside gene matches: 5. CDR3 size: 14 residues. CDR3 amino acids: CASSISQGTYGYTF. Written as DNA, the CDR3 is TGTGCCAGTAGTATCTCACAGGGGACCTATGGCTACACCTTC.

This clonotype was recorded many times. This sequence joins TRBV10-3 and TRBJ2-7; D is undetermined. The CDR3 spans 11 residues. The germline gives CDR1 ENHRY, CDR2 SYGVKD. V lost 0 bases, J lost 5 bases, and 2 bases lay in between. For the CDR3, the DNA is TGTGCCATCAGTGAGTCTGACGAGCAGTACTTC. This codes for CAISESDEQYF.

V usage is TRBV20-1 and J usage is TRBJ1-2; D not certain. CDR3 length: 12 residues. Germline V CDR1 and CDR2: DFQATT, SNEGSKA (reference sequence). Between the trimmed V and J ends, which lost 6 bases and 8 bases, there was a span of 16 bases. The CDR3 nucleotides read TGCAGTGCGTACCACCAGAGGGAAGGCTACACCTTC. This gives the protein CSAYHQREGYTF.

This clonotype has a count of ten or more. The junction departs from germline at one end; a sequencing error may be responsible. DNA of the CDR3: TGTGCCAGCAGTTTATTGTGGGGGCGTGGGGATCAGCCCCTGCATTTT. This gives the protein CASSLLWGRGDQPLHF. The chain combines TRBV27 with TRBJ1-5; tentatively, D is TRBD1 (6 bases). Germline CDR1 is MNHEY and CDR2 is SMNVEV (reference sequence). The CDR3 consists of 16 residues.

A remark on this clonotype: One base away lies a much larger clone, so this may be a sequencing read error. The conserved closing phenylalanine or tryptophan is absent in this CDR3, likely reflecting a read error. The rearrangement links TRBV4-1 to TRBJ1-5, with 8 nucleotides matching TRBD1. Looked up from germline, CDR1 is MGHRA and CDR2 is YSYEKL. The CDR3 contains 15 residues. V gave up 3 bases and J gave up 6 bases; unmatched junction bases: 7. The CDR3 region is CASSQWSTGGQPQHL. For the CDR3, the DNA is TGCGCCAGCAGCCAGTGGAGCACAGGGGGTCAGCCCCAGCATCTT.

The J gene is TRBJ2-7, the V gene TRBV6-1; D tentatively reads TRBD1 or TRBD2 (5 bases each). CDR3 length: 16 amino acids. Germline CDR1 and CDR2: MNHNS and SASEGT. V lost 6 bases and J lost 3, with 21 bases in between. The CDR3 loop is CASSDRTKGTGYEQYF. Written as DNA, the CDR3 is TGTGCCAGCAGCGACCGGACAAAGGGGACCGGCTACGAGCAGTACTTC.

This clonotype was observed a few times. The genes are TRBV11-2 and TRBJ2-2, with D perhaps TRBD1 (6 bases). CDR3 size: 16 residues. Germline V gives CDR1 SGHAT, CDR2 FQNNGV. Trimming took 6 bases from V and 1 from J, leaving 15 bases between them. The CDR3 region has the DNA TGTGCCAGCAGTCGACGGGACAAGGGGAACACCGGGGAGCTGTTTTTT. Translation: CASSRRDKGNTGELFF. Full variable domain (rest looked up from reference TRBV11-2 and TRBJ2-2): EAGVAQSPRYKIIEKRQSVAFWCNPISGHATLYWYQQILGQGPKLLIQFQNNGVVDDSQLPKDRFSAERLKGVDSTLKIQPAKLEDSAVYLCASSRRDKGNTGELFFGEGSRLTVL.

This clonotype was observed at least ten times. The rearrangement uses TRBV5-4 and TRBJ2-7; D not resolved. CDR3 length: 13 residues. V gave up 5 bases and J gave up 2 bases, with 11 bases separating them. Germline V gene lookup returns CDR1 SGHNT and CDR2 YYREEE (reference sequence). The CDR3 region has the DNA TGTGCCAGCAGTCCGCGTGGAGCCTACGAGCAGTACTTC. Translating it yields CASSPRGAYEQYF.

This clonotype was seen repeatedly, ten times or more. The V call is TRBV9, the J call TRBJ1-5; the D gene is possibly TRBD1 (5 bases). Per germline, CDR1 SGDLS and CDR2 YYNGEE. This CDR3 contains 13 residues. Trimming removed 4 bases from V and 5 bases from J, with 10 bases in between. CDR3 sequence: CASSPGTDQPQHF. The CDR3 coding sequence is TGTGCCAGCAGCCCCGGGACCGATCAGCCCCAGCATTTT.

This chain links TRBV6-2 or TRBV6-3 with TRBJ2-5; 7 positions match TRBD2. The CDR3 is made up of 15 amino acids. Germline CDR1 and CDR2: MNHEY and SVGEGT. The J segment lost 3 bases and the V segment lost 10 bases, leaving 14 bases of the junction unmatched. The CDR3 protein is CAISNLADPKETQYF. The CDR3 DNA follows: TGTGCCATATCTAACCTAGCGGACCCTAAAGAGACCCAGTACTTC.